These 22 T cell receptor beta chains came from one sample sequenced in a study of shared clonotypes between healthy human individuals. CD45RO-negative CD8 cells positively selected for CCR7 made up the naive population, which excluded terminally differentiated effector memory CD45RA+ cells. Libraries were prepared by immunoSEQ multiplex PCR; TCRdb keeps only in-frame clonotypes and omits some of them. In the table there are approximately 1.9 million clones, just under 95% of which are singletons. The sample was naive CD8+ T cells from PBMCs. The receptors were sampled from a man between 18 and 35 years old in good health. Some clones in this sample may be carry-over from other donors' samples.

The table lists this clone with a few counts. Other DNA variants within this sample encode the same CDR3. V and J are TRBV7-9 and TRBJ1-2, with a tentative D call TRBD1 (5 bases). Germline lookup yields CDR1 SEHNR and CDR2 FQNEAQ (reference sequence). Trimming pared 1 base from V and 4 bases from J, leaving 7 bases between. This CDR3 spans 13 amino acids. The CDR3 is CASSLGQFYGYTF. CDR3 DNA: TGTGCCAGCAGCTTAGGACAGTTCTATGGCTACACCTTC.

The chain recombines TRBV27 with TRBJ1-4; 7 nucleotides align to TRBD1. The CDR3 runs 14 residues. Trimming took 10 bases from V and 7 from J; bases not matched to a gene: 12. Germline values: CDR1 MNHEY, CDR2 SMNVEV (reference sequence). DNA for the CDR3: TGTGCCACCAGGACAGGAGGGGCAAGTGAAAAACTGTTTTTT. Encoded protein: CATRTGGASEKLFF.

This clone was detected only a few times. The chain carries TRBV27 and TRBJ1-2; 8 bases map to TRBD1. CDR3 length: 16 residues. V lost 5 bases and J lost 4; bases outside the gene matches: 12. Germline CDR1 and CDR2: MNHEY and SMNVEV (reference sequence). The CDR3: CASSPNPRDRLYGYTF. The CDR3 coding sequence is TGTGCCAGCAGTCCTAACCCCCGGGACAGGCTCTATGGCTACACCTTC.

The CDR3 region has the DNA TGTGCCAGCAGCGGCCGGGACGAGTTGTACAATGAGCAGTTCTTC. This translates into CASSGRDELYNEQFF. The chain links TRBV5-6 to TRBJ2-1, with D perhaps TRBD1 or TRBD2 (5 bases each). Germline CDR1 is SGHDT and CDR2 is YYEEEE. V gave up 4 bases and J gave up 4 bases, with 15 bases separating them. CDR3 length: 15 amino acids.

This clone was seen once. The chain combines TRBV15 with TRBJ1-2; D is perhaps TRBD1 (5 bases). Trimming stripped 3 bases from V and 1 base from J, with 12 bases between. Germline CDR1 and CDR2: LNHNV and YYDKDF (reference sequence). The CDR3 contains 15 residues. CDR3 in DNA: TGTGCCACCAGCAGTAGGCAGGGCGGTAACTATGGCTACACCTTC. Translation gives CATSSRQGGNYGYTF.

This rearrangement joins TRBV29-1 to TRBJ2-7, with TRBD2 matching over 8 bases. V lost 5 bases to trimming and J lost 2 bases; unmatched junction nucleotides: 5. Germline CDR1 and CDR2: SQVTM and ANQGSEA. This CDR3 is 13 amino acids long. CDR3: CSVRGGRTYEQYF. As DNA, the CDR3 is TGCAGCGTTCGGGGGGGCAGAACCTACGAGCAGTACTTC.

DNA for the CDR3: TGTGCCAGTAGTGCCCAAGGGCAGGGGGGAATTGGAACCTACGAGCAGTACTTC. Translation gives CASSAQGQGGIGTYEQYF. V and J are TRBV19 and TRBJ2-7, with D perhaps TRBD1 (7 bases). Germline assignment: CDR1 LNHDA and CDR2 SQIVND (reference sequence). The CDR3 totals 18 residues. V lost 5 bases and J 2 bases, leaving 25 bases between the germline ends.

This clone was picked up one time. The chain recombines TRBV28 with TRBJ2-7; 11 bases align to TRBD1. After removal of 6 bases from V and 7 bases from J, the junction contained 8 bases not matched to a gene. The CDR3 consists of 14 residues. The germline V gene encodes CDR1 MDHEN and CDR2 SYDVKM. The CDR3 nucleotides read TGTGCCAGCAGCTTTGGACAGGGGGCGAGGGAGCAGTACTTC. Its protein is CASSFGQGAREQYF.

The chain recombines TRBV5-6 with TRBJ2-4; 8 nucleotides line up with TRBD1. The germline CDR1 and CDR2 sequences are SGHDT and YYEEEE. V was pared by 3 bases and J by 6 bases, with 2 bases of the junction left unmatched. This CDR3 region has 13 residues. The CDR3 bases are TGTGCCAGCAGCTCAACAGGGGGAAACATTCAGTACTTC. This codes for CASSSTGGNIQYF.

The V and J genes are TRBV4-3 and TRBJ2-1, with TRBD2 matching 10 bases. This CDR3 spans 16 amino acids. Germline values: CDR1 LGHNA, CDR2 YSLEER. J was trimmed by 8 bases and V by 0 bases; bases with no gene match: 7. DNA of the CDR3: TGCGCCAGCAGCCAAGATCGGGCTAGCGGGAGCTATGAGCAGTTCTTC. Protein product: CASSQDRASGSYEQFF.

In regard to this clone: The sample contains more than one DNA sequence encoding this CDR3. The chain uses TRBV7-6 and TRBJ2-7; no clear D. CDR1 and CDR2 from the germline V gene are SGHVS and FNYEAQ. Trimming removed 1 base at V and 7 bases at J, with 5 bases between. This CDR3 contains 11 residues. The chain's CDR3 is CASSLGREQYF. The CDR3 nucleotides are TGTGCCAGCAGCTTAGGTAGGGAGCAGTACTTC. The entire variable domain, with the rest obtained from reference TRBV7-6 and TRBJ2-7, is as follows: GAGVSQSPRYKVTKRGQDVALRCDPISGHVSLYWYRQALGQGPEFLTYFNYEAQQDKSGLPNDRFSAERPEGSISTLTIQRTEQRDSAMYRCASSLGREQYFGPGTRLTVT.

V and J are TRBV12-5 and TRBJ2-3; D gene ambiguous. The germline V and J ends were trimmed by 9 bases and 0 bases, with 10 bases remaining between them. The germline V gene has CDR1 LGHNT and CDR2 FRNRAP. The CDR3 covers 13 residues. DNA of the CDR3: TGTGCTAGCGGCGTCGCGAGCACAGATACGCAGTATTTT. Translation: CASGVASTDTQYF. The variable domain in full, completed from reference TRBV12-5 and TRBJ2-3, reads DARVTQTPRHKVTEMGQEVTMRCQPILGHNTVFWYRQTMMQGLELLAYFRNRAPLDDSGMPKDRFSAEMPDATLATLKIQPSEPRDSAVYFCASGVASTDTQYFGPGTRLTVL.

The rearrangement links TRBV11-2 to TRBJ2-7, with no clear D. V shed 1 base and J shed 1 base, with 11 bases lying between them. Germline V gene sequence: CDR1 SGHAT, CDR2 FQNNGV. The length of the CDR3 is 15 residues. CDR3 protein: CASSLGGFKSYEQYF. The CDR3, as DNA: TGTGCCAGCAGCTTAGGAGGTTTTAAGTCCTACGAGCAGTACTTC. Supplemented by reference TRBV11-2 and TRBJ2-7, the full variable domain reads EAGVAQSPRYKIIEKRQSVAFWCNPISGHATLYWYQQILGQGPKLLIQFQNNGVVDDSQLPKDRFSAERLKGVDSTLKIQPAKLEDSAVYLCASSLGGFKSYEQYFGPGTRLTVT.

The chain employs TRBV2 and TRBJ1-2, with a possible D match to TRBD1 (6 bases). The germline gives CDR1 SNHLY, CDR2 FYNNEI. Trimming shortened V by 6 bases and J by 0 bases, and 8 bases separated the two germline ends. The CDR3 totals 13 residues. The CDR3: CASREGANYGYTF. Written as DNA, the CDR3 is TGTGCCAGCAGGGAGGGGGCTAACTATGGCTACACCTTC.

The CDR3 sequence: CASSFLLLTSGSSYNEQFF. The CDR3 bases are TGTGCCAGCAGTTTCCTTCTCCTTACTAGCGGGAGCTCCTACAATGAGCAGTTCTTC. The J gene is TRBJ2-1, the V gene TRBV27; 11 nucleotides line up with TRBD2. CDR1 and CDR2 (germline): MNHEY, SMNVEV (reference sequence). The CDR3 spans 19 residues. V dropped 3 bases and J dropped 0; count of bases not matched to a gene: 10.

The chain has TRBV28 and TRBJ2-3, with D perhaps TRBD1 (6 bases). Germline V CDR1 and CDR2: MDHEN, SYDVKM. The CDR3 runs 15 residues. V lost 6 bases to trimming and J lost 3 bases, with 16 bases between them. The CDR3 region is CASRETGKPTDTQYF. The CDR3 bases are TGTGCCAGCAGAGAAACAGGGAAACCAACAGATACGCAGTATTTT.

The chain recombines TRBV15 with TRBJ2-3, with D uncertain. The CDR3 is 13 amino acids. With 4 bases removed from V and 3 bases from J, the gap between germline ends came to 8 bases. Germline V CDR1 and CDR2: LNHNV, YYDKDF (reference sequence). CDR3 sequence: CATSNGFTDTQYF. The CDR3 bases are TGTGCCACCAGCAACGGGTTTACAGATACGCAGTATTTT.

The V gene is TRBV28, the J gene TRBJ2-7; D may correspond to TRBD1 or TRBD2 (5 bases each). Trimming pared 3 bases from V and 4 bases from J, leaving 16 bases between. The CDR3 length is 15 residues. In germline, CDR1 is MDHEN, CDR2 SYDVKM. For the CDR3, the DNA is TGTGCCAGCAGTTTGGGGGTGAATCATAATTACGAGCAGTACTTC. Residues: CASSLGVNHNYEQYF.

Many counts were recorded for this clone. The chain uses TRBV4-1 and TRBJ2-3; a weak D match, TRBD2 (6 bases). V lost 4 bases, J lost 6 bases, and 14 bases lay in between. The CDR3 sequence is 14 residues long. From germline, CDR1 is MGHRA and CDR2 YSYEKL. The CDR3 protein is CASSLAAWRDTQYF. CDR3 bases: TGCGCCAGCAGCCTAGCGGCCTGGAGGGATACGCAGTATTTT.

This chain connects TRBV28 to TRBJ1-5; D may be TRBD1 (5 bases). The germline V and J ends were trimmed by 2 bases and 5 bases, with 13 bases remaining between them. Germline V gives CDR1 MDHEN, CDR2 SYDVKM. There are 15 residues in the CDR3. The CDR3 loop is CASSLDRSSYQPQHF. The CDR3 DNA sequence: TGTGCCAGCAGTTTAGACAGATCTTCTTATCAGCCCCAGCATTTT.

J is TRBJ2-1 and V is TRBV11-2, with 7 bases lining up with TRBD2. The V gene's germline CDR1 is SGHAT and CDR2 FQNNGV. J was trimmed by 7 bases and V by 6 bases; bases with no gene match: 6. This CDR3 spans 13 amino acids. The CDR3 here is CASRPGLVNEQFF. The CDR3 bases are TGTGCCAGCAGACCCGGACTAGTTAATGAGCAGTTCTTC.

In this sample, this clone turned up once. CDR3 loop: CASSERTGTGNTIYF. The CDR3, as DNA: TGTGCCAGCAGTGAAAGGACAGGGACTGGAAACACCATATATTTT. The rearrangement uses TRBV2 and TRBJ1-3; TRBD1 matches at 8 bases. Germline values: CDR1 SNHLY, CDR2 FYNNEI. The V and J ends lost 2 bases and 2 bases, in that order; junction bases with no gene match: 2. This CDR3 has 15 residues. Using reference TRBV2 and TRBJ1-3 for the parts outside the CDR3, the full variable domain is EPEVTQTPSHQVTQMGQEVILRCVPISNHLYFYWYRQILGQKVEFLVSFYNNEISEKSEIFDDQFSVERPDGSNFTLKIRSTKLEDSAMYFCASSERTGTGNTIYFGEGSWLTVV.